This TCR beta chain was documented in a study of siplizumab effects on memory and regulatory T cells. Study results and caveats: Naive or memory phenotype assignment was not possible for roughly 75-96% of proliferating CD4+ or CD8+ clones. Siplizumab significantly decreased alloreactive sequences from unstimulated CD4+ memory cells. It seemed that naive T cells were more diverse than memory cells and were major contributors to the alloresponse.

The table came from immunoSEQ multiplex PCR; TCRdb's copy has only in-frame clones and leaves some out. The sample includes about 91,000 clones, 93% of them seen just once. Regarding this clone: Its antigen remains unidentified.

This sequence was found in a human donor in good health. Sequencing was done on a sample of CD8+ T cells sorted from blood.

The CDR3 here is CASSPLDSWNTEAFF. CDR3 DNA sequence: TGTGCCAGCAGTCCCCTGGACAGCTGGAACACTGAAGCTTTCTTT. This sequence joins TRBV27 and TRBJ1-1; D is possibly TRBD1 (6 bases). Germline V gives CDR1 MNHEY, CDR2 SMNVEV (reference sequence). The V end was cut by 5 bases, the J end by 1 base, with 14 bases between. The CDR3 runs to 15 residues.